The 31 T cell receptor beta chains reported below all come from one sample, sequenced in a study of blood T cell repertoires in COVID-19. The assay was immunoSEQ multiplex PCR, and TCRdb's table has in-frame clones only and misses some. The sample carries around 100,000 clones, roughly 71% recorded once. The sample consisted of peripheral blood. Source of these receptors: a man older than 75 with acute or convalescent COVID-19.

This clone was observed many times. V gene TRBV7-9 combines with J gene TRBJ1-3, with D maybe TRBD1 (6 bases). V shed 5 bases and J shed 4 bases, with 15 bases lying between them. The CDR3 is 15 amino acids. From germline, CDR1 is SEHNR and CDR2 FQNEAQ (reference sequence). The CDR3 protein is CASSANRADGNTIYF. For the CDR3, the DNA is TGTGCCAGCAGCGCCAACAGGGCGGACGGAAACACCATATATTTT.

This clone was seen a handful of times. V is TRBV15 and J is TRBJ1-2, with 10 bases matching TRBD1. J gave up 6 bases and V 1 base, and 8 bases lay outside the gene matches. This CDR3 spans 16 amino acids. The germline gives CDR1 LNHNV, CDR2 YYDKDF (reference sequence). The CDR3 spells CATSRGMTGGNHGYTF. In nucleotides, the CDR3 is TGTGCCACCAGCAGAGGGATGACAGGGGGCAACCATGGCTACACCTTC.

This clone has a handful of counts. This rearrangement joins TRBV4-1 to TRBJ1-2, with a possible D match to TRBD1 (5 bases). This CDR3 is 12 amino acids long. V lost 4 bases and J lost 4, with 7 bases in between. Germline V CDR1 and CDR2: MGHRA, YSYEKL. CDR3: CASSPDSYGYTF. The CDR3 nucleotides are TGCGCCAGCAGCCCCGACAGCTATGGCTACACCTTC.

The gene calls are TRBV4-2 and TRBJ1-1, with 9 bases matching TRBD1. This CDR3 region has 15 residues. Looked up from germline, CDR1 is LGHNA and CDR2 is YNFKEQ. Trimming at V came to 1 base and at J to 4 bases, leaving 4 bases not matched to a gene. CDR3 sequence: CASSQVAGQGTEAFF. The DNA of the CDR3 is TGTGCCAGCAGCCAAGTCGCGGGACAGGGCACTGAAGCTTTCTTT.

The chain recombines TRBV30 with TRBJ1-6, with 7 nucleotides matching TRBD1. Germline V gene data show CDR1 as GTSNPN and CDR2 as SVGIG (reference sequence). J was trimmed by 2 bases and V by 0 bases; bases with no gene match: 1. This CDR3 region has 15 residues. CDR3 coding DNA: TGTGCCTGGAGTGTACAGGGGACCTATAATTCACCCCTCCACTTT. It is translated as CAWSVQGTYNSPLHF.

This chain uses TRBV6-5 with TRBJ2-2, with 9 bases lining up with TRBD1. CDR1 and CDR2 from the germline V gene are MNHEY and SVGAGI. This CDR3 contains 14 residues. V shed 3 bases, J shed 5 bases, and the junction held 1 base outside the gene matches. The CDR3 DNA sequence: TGTGCCAGCAGTTATGACAGGGGGACCGGGGAGCTGTTTTTT. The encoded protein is CASSYDRGTGELFF.

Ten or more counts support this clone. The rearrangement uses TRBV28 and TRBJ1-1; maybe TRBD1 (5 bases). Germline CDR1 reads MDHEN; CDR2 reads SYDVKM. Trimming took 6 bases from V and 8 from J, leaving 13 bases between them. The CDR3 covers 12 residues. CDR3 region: CASRRDSSEAFF. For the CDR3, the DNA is TGTGCCAGCAGACGAGACAGTTCCGAAGCTTTCTTT.

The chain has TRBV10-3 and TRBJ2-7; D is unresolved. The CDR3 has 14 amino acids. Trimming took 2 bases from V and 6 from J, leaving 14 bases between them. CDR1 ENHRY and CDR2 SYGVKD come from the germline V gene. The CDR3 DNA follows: TGTGCCATCAGTGAGCCTACCCTTAGAGGCGAGCAGTACTTC. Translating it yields CAISEPTLRGEQYF.

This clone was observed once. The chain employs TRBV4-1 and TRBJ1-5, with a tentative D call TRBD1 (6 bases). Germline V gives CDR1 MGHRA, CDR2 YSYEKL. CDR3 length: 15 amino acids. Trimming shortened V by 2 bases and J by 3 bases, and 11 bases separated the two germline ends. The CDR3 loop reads CASSQQGQSNQPQHF. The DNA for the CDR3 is TGCGCCAGCAGCCAACAAGGACAGTCCAATCAGCCCCAGCATTTT.

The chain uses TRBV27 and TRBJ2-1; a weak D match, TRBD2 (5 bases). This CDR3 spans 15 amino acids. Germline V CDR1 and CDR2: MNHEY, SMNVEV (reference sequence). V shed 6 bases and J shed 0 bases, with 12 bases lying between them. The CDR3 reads CASSLDGGSYNEQFF. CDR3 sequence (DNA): TGTGCCAGCAGCTTGGACGGAGGCTCCTACAATGAGCAGTTCTTC.

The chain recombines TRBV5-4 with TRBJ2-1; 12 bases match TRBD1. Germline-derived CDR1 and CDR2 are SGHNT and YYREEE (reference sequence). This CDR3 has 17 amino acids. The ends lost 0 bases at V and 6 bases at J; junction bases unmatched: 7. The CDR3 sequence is CASSLAGDRGHFNEQFF. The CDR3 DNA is TGTGCCAGCAGCTTGGCTGGGGACAGGGGGCATTTCAATGAGCAGTTCTTC.

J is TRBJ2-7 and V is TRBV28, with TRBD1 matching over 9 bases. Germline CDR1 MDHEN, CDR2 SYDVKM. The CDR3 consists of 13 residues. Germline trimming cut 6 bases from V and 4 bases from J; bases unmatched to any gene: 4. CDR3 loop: CASRGQGVYEQYF. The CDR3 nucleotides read TGTGCCAGCAGGGGACAGGGTGTGTACGAGCAGTACTTC.

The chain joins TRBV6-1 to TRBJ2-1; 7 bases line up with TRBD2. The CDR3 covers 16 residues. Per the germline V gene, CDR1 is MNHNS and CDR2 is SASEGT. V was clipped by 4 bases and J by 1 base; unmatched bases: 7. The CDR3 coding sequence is TGTGCCAGCAGTGGACTCAGCGGGGAATCCTACAATGAGCAGTTCTTC. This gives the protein CASSGLSGESYNEQFF.

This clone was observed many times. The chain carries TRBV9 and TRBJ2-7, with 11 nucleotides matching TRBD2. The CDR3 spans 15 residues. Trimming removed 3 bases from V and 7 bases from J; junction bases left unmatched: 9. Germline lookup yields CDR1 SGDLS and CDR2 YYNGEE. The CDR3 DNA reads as TGTGCCAGCAGCGCTTCTAGCGGGGGGTTTCGGGAGCAGTACTTC. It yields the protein CASSASSGGFREQYF. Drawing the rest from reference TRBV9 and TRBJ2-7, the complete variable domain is DSGVTQTPKHLITATGQRVTLRCSPRSGDLSVYWYQQSLDQGLQFLIQYYNGEERAKGNILERFSAQQFPDLHSELNLSSLELGDSALYFCASSASSGGFREQYFGPGTRLTVT.

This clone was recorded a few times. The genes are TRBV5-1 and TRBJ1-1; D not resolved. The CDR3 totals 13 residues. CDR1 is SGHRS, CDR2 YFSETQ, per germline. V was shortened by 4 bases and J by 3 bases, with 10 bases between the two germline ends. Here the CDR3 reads CASSLAGYTEAFF. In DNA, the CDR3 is TGCGCCAGCAGCCTAGCGGGCTACACTGAAGCTTTCTTT.

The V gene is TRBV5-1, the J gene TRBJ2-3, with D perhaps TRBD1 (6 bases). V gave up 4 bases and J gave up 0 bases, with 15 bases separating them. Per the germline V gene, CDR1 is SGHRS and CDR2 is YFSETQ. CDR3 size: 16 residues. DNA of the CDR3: TGCGCCAGCAGCGGCGGACAGACCATCAGCACAGATACGCAGTATTTT. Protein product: CASSGGQTISTDTQYF. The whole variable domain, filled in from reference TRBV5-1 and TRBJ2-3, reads KAGVTQTPRYLIKTRGQQVTLSCSPISGHRSVSWYQQTPGQGLQFLFEYFSETQRNKGNFPGRFSGRQFSNSRSEMNVSTLELGDSALYLCASSGGQTISTDTQYFGPGTRLTVL.

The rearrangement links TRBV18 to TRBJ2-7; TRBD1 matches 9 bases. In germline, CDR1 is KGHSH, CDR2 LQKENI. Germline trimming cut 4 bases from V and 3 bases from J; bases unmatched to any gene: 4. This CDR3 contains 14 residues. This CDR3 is CASSRTTGGYEQYF. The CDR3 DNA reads TGTGCCAGCTCACGAACGACAGGGGGCTACGAGCAGTACTTC.

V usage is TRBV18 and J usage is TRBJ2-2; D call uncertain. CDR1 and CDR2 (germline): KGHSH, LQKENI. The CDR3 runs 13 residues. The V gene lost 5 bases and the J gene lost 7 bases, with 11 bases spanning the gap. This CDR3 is CASSSRANGELFF. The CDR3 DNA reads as TGTGCCAGCTCATCACGGGCGAACGGGGAGCTGTTTTTT.

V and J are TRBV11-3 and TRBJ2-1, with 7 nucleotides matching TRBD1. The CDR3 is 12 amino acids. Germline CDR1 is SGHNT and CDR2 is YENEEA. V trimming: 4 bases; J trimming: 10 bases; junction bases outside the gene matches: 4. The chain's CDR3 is CASSSGGWEQFF. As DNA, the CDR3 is TGTGCCAGCAGCTCAGGGGGTTGGGAGCAGTTCTTC.

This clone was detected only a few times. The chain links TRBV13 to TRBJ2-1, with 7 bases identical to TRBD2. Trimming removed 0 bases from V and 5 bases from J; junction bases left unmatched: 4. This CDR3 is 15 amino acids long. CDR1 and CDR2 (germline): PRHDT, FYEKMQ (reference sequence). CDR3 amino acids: CASSLGLAVDNEQFF. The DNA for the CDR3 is TGTGCCAGCAGCTTAGGCCTAGCGGTCGACAATGAGCAGTTCTTC.

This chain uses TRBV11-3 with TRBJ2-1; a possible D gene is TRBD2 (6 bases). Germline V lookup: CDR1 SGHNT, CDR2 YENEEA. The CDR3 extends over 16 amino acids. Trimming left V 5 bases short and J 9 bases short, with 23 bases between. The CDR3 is CASSPTPRLVISEQFF. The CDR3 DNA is TGTGCCAGCAGCCCGACCCCCCGACTAGTTATCTCTGAGCAGTTCTTC.

The CDR3 DNA reads as TGTGCCACCAGCAGAGGAGGACTCTCCTACAATGAGCAGTTCTTC. This sequence encodes CATSRGGLSYNEQFF. The rearrangement joins TRBV15 to TRBJ2-1; TRBD2 is a possible D gene (5 bases). Trimming cost V 1 base and J 0 bases, with 7 bases left between them. CDR1 and CDR2 from the germline V gene are LNHNV and YYDKDF (reference sequence). The CDR3 length is 15 residues. Filled out from reference TRBV15 and TRBJ2-1, the complete variable domain reads DAMVIQNPRYQVTQFGKPVTLSCSQTLNHNVMYWYQQKSSQAPKLLFHYYDKDFNNEADTPDNFQSRRPNTSFCFLDIRSPGLGDTAMYLCATSRGGLSYNEQFFGPGTRLTVL.

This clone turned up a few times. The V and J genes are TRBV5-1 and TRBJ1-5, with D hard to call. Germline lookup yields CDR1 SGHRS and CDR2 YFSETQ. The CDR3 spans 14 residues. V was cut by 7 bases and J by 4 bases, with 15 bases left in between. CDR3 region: CASAREGGNQPQHF. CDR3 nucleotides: TGCGCCAGCGCCCGGGAAGGAGGGAATCAGCCCCAGCATTTT. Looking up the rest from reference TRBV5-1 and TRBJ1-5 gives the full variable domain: KAGVTQTPRYLIKTRGQQVTLSCSPISGHRSVSWYQQTPGQGLQFLFEYFSETQRNKGNFPGRFSGRQFSNSRSEMNVSTLELGDSALYLCASAREGGNQPQHFGDGTRLSIL.

The chain's CDR3 is CSVEPLVNEQFF. CDR3 sequence (DNA): TGCAGCGTAGAGCCGTTGGTCAATGAGCAGTTCTTC. The chain couples TRBV29-1 to TRBJ2-1; D is unresolved. Trimming stripped 6 bases from V and 6 bases from J, with 12 bases between. The CDR3 has 12 residues. Germline assignment: CDR1 SQVTM and CDR2 ANQGSEA.

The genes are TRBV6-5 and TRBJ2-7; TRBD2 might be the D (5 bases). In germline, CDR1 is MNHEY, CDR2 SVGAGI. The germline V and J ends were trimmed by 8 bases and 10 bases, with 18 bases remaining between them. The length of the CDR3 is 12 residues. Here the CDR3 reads CASGTIPGNQYF. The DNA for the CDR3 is TGTGCCAGCGGCACGATCCCGGGGAACCAGTACTTC.

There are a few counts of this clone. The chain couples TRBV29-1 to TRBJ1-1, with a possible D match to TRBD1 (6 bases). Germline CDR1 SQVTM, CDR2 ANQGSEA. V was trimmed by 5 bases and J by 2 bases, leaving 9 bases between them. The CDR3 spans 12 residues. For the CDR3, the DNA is TGCAGCGTTTTCAGGGGAAACACTGAAGCTTTCTTT. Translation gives CSVFRGNTEAFF.

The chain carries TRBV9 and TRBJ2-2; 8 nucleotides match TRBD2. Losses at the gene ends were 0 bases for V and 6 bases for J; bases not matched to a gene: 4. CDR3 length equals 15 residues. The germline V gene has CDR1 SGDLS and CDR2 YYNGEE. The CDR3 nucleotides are TGTGCCAGCAGCGTAGATGGGACTAGTCCCGGGGAGCTGTTTTTT. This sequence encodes CASSVDGTSPGELFF.

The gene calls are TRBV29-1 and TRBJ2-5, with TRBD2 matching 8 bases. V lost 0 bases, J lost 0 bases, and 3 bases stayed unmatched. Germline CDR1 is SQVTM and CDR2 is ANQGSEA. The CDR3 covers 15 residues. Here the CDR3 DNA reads TGCAGCGTTGAAGACGGGAGGGAATACCAAGAGACCCAGTACTTC. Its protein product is CSVEDGREYQETQYF.

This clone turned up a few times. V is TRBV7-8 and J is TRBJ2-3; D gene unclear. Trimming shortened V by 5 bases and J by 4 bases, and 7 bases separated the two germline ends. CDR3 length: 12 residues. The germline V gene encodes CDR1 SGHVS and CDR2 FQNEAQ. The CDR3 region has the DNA TGTGCCAGCAGCCCTCACTCAGATACGCAGTATTTT. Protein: CASSPHSDTQYF.

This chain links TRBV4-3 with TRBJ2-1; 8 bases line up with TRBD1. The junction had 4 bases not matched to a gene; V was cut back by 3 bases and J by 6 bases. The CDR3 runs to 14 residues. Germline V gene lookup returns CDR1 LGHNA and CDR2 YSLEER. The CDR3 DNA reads TGCGCCAGCAGCCAGCAGACAGGGGCCAATGAGCAGTTCTTC. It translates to CASSQQTGANEQFF.

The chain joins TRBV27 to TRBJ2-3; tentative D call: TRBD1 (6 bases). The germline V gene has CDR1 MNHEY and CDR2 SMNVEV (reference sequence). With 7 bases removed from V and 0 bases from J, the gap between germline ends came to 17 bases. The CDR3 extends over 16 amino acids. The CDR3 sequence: CASTSQGPTSTDTQYF. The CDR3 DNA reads TGTGCCAGCACCTCACAGGGCCCAACTAGCACAGATACGCAGTATTTT.